These 18 T cell receptor beta chains were sequenced from one sample in a study of control samples from healthy donors and cancer patients (dated by TCRdb to 2018 to 2020). To prepare the library, the immunoSEQ multiplex PCR assay was applied. Here the immuneACCESS table is served through TCRdb, limited to in-frame sequences with V and J called. Missing clones are a known gap in these copies; in checked studies unresolved V genes cover under half, and the rest lacks a known reason. The sample yields over 150,000 clones; approximately 91% were counted once. Approximately 2% of the sample goes to the ten largest clones. The source material was blood. These receptor sequences come from a woman aged 40 to 50 in good health.

This sequence joins TRBV9 and TRBJ2-7, with D perhaps TRBD1 (6 bases). Germline V gene lookup returns CDR1 SGDLS and CDR2 YYNGEE. The CDR3 is 16 residues long. Trimming stripped 4 bases from V and 3 bases from J, with 20 bases between. CDR3 coding DNA: TGTGCCAGCAGCCGGGACAATCCTACACGGGGCTACGAGCAGTACTTC. Protein product: CASSRDNPTRGYEQYF.

The chain employs TRBV5-1 and TRBJ2-2; unclear D gene. V gave up 4 bases and J gave up 2 bases, with 9 bases separating them. CDR3 length: 14 amino acids. Germline loops: CDR1 SGHRS, CDR2 YFSETQ. The CDR3 reads CASSAGSNTGELFF. The CDR3 coding sequence is TGCGCCAGCAGCGCCGGGTCAAACACCGGGGAGCTGTTTTTT. Using reference TRBV5-1 and TRBJ2-2 for the parts outside the CDR3, the full variable domain is KAGVTQTPRYLIKTRGQQVTLSCSPISGHRSVSWYQQTPGQGLQFLFEYFSETQRNKGNFPGRFSGRQFSNSRSEMNVSTLELGDSALYLCASSAGSNTGELFFGEGSRLTVL.

Only one count was recorded for this clone. The chain has TRBV11-2 and TRBJ2-7, with D perhaps matching TRBD1 or TRBD2 (6 bases each). CDR1 is SGHAT, CDR2 FQNNGV, per germline. With 5 bases removed from V and 6 bases from J, the gap between germline ends came to 20 bases. CDR3 length: 15 amino acids. The CDR3 here is CASSLVGGAFSEQYF. The DNA for the CDR3 is TGTGCCAGCAGCCTGGTGGGGGGCGCATTTTCCGAGCAGTACTTC.

The J gene is TRBJ1-2, the V gene TRBV5-4; possible D gene TRBD1, 6 bases. CDR3 length: 14 residues. Germline values: CDR1 SGHNT, CDR2 YYREEE (reference sequence). V lost 0 bases to trimming and J lost 3 bases, with 9 bases between them. The chain's CDR3 is CASSLAGGDYGYTF. The CDR3 bases are TGTGCCAGCAGCTTGGCTGGGGGCGACTATGGCTACACCTTC.

The rearrangement uses TRBV5-1 and TRBJ2-5; possibly TRBD1 for D (7 bases). V was cut by 4 bases and J by 5 bases, with 21 bases left in between. The CDR3 loop spans 16 amino acids. The germline CDR1 and CDR2 sequences are SGHRS and YFSETQ. The CDR3: CASSPRGQTHPETQYF. In DNA form, the CDR3 reads TGCGCCAGCAGCCCGCGGGGACAGACGCATCCGGAGACCCAGTACTTC.

V usage is TRBV21-1 and J usage is TRBJ1-6. TRBV21-1 is a pseudogene segment. The CDR3 contains 19 residues. CDR3 in DNA: TGTGCCAGCAGCAAAGATTTTGGGGGACTGAGCTCCTATAATTCACCCCTCCACTTT. Encoded protein: CASSKDFGGLSSYNSPLHF.

V and J are TRBV4-1 and TRBJ1-3; D is unclear. Trimming removed 4 bases at V and 0 bases at J, with 13 bases between. There are 16 residues in the CDR3. CDR1 is MGHRA and CDR2 is YSYEKL in the germline V gene. CDR3 DNA sequence: TGCGCCAGCAGCCGACCGAGGGATTCCTCTGGAAACACCATATATTTT. It specifies CASSRPRDSSGNTIYF.

This clone was found once. V gene TRBV3-1 (or the pseudogene TRBV3-2) combines with J gene TRBJ2-3; possibly TRBD2 for D (5 bases). V dropped 1 base and J dropped 1 base, with 12 bases sitting between them. The CDR3 loop spans 16 amino acids. CDR1 LGHDT and CDR2 YNNKEL come from the germline V gene (reference sequence). The CDR3 DNA follows: TGTGCCAGCAGCCAAGCGGGGATCTCCGGCACAGATACGCAGTATTTT. This codes for CASSQAGISGTDTQYF.

The rearrangement links TRBV4-1 to TRBJ1-4; possible D gene TRBD1, 6 bases. Trimming shortened V by 1 base and J by 8 bases, and 17 bases separated the two germline ends. Germline CDR1 and CDR2: MGHRA and YSYEKL. This CDR3 has 16 amino acids. CDR3 protein: CASSQVGGLVGEKLFF. The CDR3 DNA reads TGCGCCAGCAGCCAAGTAGGGGGGCTGGTTGGGGAAAAACTGTTTTTT.

The chain combines TRBV7-9 with TRBJ2-3; no clear D. This CDR3 is built from 16 residues. Germline V gene data show CDR1 as SEHNR and CDR2 as FQNEAQ (reference sequence). V was trimmed by 5 bases and J by 4 bases, leaving 19 bases between them. The CDR3 loop is CASSTREGLPPDTQYF. CDR3 coding DNA: TGTGCCAGCAGCACCCGAGAAGGCCTACCCCCAGATACGCAGTATTTT.

Written as DNA, the CDR3 is TGTGCCAGTAGTATACTAGCGGGGGGTCTCCCAGAGACCCAGTACTTC. Protein: CASSILAGGLPETQYF. The chain has TRBV19 and TRBJ2-5, with 11 bases matching TRBD2. The CDR3 is 16 amino acids. V lost 2 bases, J lost 4 bases, and 6 bases stayed unmatched. Germline CDR1 and CDR2: LNHDA and SQIVND (reference sequence).

V usage is TRBV4-1 and J usage is TRBJ2-5, with D hard to call. Trimming stripped 3 bases from V and 4 bases from J, with 3 bases between. The CDR3 consists of 11 residues. Germline CDR1 MGHRA, CDR2 YSYEKL. CDR3 protein: CASSHGETQYF. The DNA for the CDR3 is TGCGCCAGCAGCCACGGAGAGACCCAGTACTTC.

This chain links TRBV3-1 (or the pseudogene TRBV3-2) with TRBJ2-7, with D possibly being TRBD1 (6 bases). The CDR3 loop spans 16 amino acids. Looked up from germline, CDR1 is LGHDT and CDR2 is YNNKEL (reference sequence). Trimming took off 0 bases at V and 2 bases at J, with 14 bases between the two ends. The CDR3 coding sequence is TGTGCCAGCAGCCAAGACTTGCCAGGGGCGACCTACGAGCAGTACTTC. This translates into CASSQDLPGATYEQYF.

The J gene is TRBJ1-2, the V gene TRBV2; TRBD1 agrees at 8 bases. V was pared by 8 bases and J by 2 bases, with 10 bases of the junction left unmatched. The CDR3 runs 15 residues. The germline V gene encodes CDR1 SNHLY and CDR2 FYNNEI. The CDR3 spells CASYEPGTGNYGYTF. CDR3 sequence (DNA): TGTGCCAGCTACGAGCCCGGGACAGGCAACTATGGCTACACCTTC.

This clone came up once. The rearrangement uses TRBV6-5 and TRBJ1-1; 7 nucleotides agree with TRBD1. This CDR3 contains 13 residues. Trimming took 8 bases from V and 4 from J; bases not matched to a gene: 7. Germline lookup yields CDR1 MNHEY and CDR2 SVGAGI. The DNA of the CDR3 is TGTGCCAGCCATCAGGGGGTGCTCACTGAAGCTTTCTTT. Protein product: CASHQGVLTEAFF.

The CDR3 loop is CASSIWDTEAFF. The CDR3 DNA reads as TGTGCCAGTAGTATCTGGGACACTGAAGCTTTCTTT. The chain couples TRBV19 to TRBJ1-1; no clear D. Germline assignment: CDR1 LNHDA and CDR2 SQIVND (reference sequence). Trimming took 3 bases from V and 3 from J, leaving 5 bases between them. This CDR3 contains 12 residues.

V gene TRBV4-1 combines with J gene TRBJ2-6, with no clear D. The CDR3 is 17 residues long. CDR1 is MGHRA and CDR2 is YSYEKL in the germline V gene. V was cut by 1 base and J by 0 bases, with 10 bases left in between. Here the CDR3 DNA reads TGCGCCAGCAGCCAAGCTTTCGGCCACTCTGGGGCCAACGTCCTGACTTTC. Encoded protein: CASSQAFGHSGANVLTF.

This clone was seen just once. The chain recombines TRBV28 with TRBJ1-5, with D possibly matching TRBD1 (5 bases). Germline values: CDR1 MDHEN, CDR2 SYDVKM. The CDR3 is 15 amino acids. Trimming shortened V by 1 base and J by 6 bases, and 13 bases separated the two germline ends. The CDR3 loop is CASSLLGGMGQPQHF. Here the CDR3 DNA reads TGTGCCAGCAGTTTATTGGGGGGGATGGGTCAGCCCCAGCATTTT.